The 21 T cell receptor beta chains below were found in one sample sequenced in a study of shared clonotypes between healthy human individuals. Using immunoSEQ multiplex PCR, the repertoire was profiled, and TCRdb retains in-frame clones only, with some absent. Among about 380,000 clones listed, approximately 97% were seen once. The sample was memory CD8+ T cells sorted from blood. Subset described: CD45RO+ cells pooled with CCR7-negative TemRA cells. The receptors come from a young man in good health.

The genes are TRBV2 and TRBJ2-3, with D maybe TRBD2 (6 bases). Germline CDR1 SNHLY, CDR2 FYNNEI. The CDR3 spans 17 residues. Trimming cost V 3 bases and J 2 bases, with 18 bases left between them. CDR3 sequence: CASSERGSGGFTDTQYF. The CDR3 DNA follows: TGTGCCAGCAGTGAGCGGGGCAGCGGAGGATTCACAGATACGCAGTATTTT. Full variable domain (remainder filled in from reference TRBV2 and TRBJ2-3): EPEVTQTPSHQVTQMGQEVILRCVPISNHLYFYWYRQILGQKVEFLVSFYNNEISEKSEIFDDQFSVERPDGSNFTLKIRSTKLEDSAMYFCASSERGSGGFTDTQYFGPGTRLTVL.

The J gene is TRBJ1-4, the V gene TRBV4-1; possible D gene TRBD1, 6 bases. Trimming pared 6 bases from V and 2 bases from J, leaving 13 bases between. Looked up from germline, CDR1 is MGHRA and CDR2 is YSYEKL. The CDR3 consists of 15 residues. In nucleotides, the CDR3 is TGCGCCAGCAGTCGATTTCAGGGGACTAATGAAAAACTGTTTTTT. It encodes CASSRFQGTNEKLFF.

The J gene is TRBJ2-1, the V gene TRBV4-2, with D tentatively TRBD2 (6 bases). Germline V lookup: CDR1 LGHNA, CDR2 YNFKEQ. Between the trimmed V and J ends, which lost 0 bases and 2 bases, there was a span of 8 bases. The CDR3 is made up of 15 amino acids. Here the CDR3 reads CASSQEEGAYNEQFF. The CDR3 coding sequence is TGTGCCAGCAGCCAAGAGGAGGGAGCCTACAATGAGCAGTTCTTC.

The rearrangement joins TRBV12-5 to TRBJ2-2, with 7 bases aligning to TRBD2. This CDR3 region has 15 residues. Trimming removed 6 bases from V and 0 bases from J; junction bases left unmatched: 4. The germline CDR1 and CDR2 sequences are LGHNT and FRNRAP. The CDR3: CASGLAGTNTGELFF. As DNA, the CDR3 is TGTGCTAGTGGATTAGCGGGCACGAACACCGGGGAGCTGTTTTTT.

To note about this clone: The same CDR3 is also encoded by other DNA sequences in this sample. The chain combines TRBV19 with TRBJ1-1; D not certain. This CDR3 has 12 residues. Germline-derived CDR1 and CDR2 are LNHDA and SQIVND (reference sequence). Trimming took off 5 bases at V and 1 base at J, with 5 bases between the two ends. The CDR3 bases are TGTGCCAGTAGTGTGGGGAACACTGAAGCTTTCTTT. Residues: CASSVGNTEAFF.

J is TRBJ2-3 and V is TRBV10-3, with D unresolved. The CDR3 has 12 residues. The V end was cut by 4 bases, the J end by 5 bases, with 7 bases between. CDR1 ENHRY and CDR2 SYGVKD come from the germline V gene. CDR3 protein: CAISGRVDTQYF. The CDR3 DNA sequence: TGTGCCATCAGTGGTAGGGTAGATACGCAGTATTTT.

V gene TRBV30 combines with J gene TRBJ2-7; 7 bases map to TRBD2. J gave up 3 bases and V 4 bases, and 3 bases lay outside the gene matches. In germline, CDR1 is GTSNPN, CDR2 SVGIG (reference sequence). The CDR3 runs 12 residues. The CDR3 here is CAWNGGSYEQYF. The CDR3 bases are TGTGCCTGGAATGGCGGGAGCTACGAGCAGTACTTC.

The gene calls are TRBV10-1 and TRBJ2-2; 9 bases line up with TRBD2. Losses at the gene ends were 6 bases for V and 1 base for J; bases not matched to a gene: 0. The CDR3 sequence is 14 residues long. Germline V gene lookup returns CDR1 WNHNN and CDR2 SYGVQD (reference sequence). The chain's CDR3 is CASRTSGNTGELFF. In DNA, the CDR3 is TGCGCCAGCAGGACTAGCGGGAACACCGGGGAGCTGTTTTTT.

This chain links TRBV7-9 with TRBJ2-1; D assignment may be TRBD1 or TRBD2 (5 bases each). CDR3 length: 15 residues. Germline assignment: CDR1 SEHNR and CDR2 FQNEAQ (reference sequence). Trimming pared 6 bases from V and 4 bases from J, leaving 16 bases between. The CDR3 DNA reads TGTGCCAGCAGTTTCTTGCTAGCAGGGTACAATGAGCAGTTCTTC. This sequence encodes CASSFLLAGYNEQFF.

The rearrangement uses TRBV6-1 and TRBJ1-2; D gene ambiguous. Germline V lookup: CDR1 MNHNS, CDR2 SASEGT. Trimming removed 8 bases from V and 4 bases from J, with 14 bases in between. This CDR3 comprises 13 residues. As DNA, the CDR3 is TGTGCCAGCCATATCTCTCGGGGCTATGGCTACACCTTC. Residues: CASHISRGYGYTF.

The chain links TRBV28 to TRBJ2-7; 8 bases are a match to TRBD2. Germline V CDR1 and CDR2: MDHEN, SYDVKM. The trim removed 6 bases at V and 3 bases at J, leaving 4 bases unmatched. This CDR3 is built from 13 residues. The CDR3 sequence: CASRGTSGYEQYF. The CDR3 bases are TGTGCCAGCAGGGGCACTAGCGGCTACGAGCAGTACTTC. The whole variable domain, remainder taken from reference TRBV28 and TRBJ2-7, is DVKVTQSSRYLVKRTGEKVFLECVQDMDHENMFWYRQDPGLGLRLIYFSYDVKMKEKGDIPEGYSVSREKKERFSLILESASTNQTSMYLCASRGTSGYEQYFGPGTRLTVT.

This sequence joins TRBV5-4 and TRBJ2-5; 9 bases are shared with TRBD2. Trimming took 4 bases from V and 5 from J; bases not matched to a gene: 12. The CDR3 has 16 amino acids. Germline V gives CDR1 SGHNT, CDR2 YYREEE (reference sequence). The CDR3 coding sequence is TGTGCCAGCAGCCCCGGGACTAGCCGGCCCGGGGAGACCCAGTACTTC. Its translation is CASSPGTSRPGETQYF.

This chain's CDR3 is CSVGLAGGDTQYF. The CDR3 nucleotides read TGCAGCGTTGGACTAGCGGGAGGAGATACGCAGTATTTT. This chain joins TRBV29-1 and TRBJ2-3; 13 bases match TRBD2. The CDR3 extends over 13 amino acids. J gave up 5 bases and V 4 bases, and 0 bases lay outside the gene matches. Germline values: CDR1 SQVTM, CDR2 ANQGSEA.

The rearrangement links TRBV6-5 to TRBJ2-7, with 9 bases fitting TRBD2. The V gene end was trimmed by 6 bases and the J gene end by 6 bases; junction bases not matched to a gene: 12. The CDR3 length is 15 residues. Germline CDR1 reads MNHEY; CDR2 reads SVGAGI. The CDR3 reads CASSYRAGGSGEQYF. The CDR3 coding sequence is TGTGCCAGCAGCTACCGGGCGGGAGGGTCTGGCGAGCAGTACTTC.

The V and J genes are TRBV5-1 and TRBJ2-7; D unclear. V was shortened by 4 bases and J by 9 bases, with 14 bases between the two germline ends. This CDR3 is 12 amino acids long. Germline V lookup: CDR1 SGHRS, CDR2 YFSETQ. CDR3 loop: CASSRLGVAQYF. Written as DNA, the CDR3 is TGCGCCAGCAGCAGGCTTGGGGTAGCGCAGTACTTC. The full variable domain, in which reference TRBV5-1 and TRBJ2-7 provide the parts outside the CDR3, is KAGVTQTPRYLIKTRGQQVTLSCSPISGHRSVSWYQQTPGQGLQFLFEYFSETQRNKGNFPGRFSGRQFSNSRSEMNVSTLELGDSALYLCASSRLGVAQYFGPGTRLTVT.

The genes are TRBV10-2 and TRBJ2-3, with no clear D. The ends were cut back, 1 base at V and 0 bases at J, with 8 bases in the middle. Germline CDR1 and CDR2: WSHSY and SAAADI. The CDR3 runs to 15 residues. The DNA of the CDR3 is TGCGCCAGCAGTGAGTTAGCACCTAGCACAGATACGCAGTATTTT. It encodes CASSELAPSTDTQYF.

The J gene is TRBJ1-3, the V gene TRBV19; D possibly corresponds to TRBD1 (6 bases). The CDR3 runs 15 residues. Germline CDR1 and CDR2: LNHDA and SQIVND (reference sequence). V lost 7 bases, J lost 4 bases, and 17 bases lay in between. CDR3 in DNA: TGTGCCAGTACCGCAGGCAGGGGAGCCGGAAACACCATATATTTT. This codes for CASTAGRGAGNTIYF.

The chain joins TRBV5-6 to TRBJ2-5; no clear D. Looked up from germline, CDR1 is SGHDT and CDR2 is YYEEEE. Trimming left V 4 bases short and J 1 base short, with 14 bases between. The CDR3 covers 15 residues. CDR3 sequence (DNA): TGTGCCAGCAGCCACCGGGTCCCCTTCCAAGAGACCCAGTACTTC. Translated, it gives CASSHRVPFQETQYF.

The table lists this clone with a count of one. A junction end diverges from the germline sequence, so it may reflect a read error. V and J are TRBV19 and TRBJ2-2, with D unclear. CDR3 length equals 13 residues. Germline CDR1 and CDR2: LNHDA and SQIVND (reference sequence). CDR3 bases: TGTGCCAGTGGTATACTTTGGACCGGGGAGCTGTTTTTT. Encoded protein: CASGILWTGELFF.

This CDR3 is CASSLDPGGKRGATNEKLFF. In DNA, the CDR3 is TGTGCCAGCAGCTTAGACCCAGGGGGCAAAAGAGGTGCAACTAATGAAAAACTGTTTTTT. The chain uses TRBV7-8 and TRBJ1-4; 8 bases map to TRBD1. This CDR3 is built from 20 residues. Looked up from germline, CDR1 is SGHVS and CDR2 is FQNEAQ. Trimming removed 1 base from V and 0 bases from J; junction bases left unmatched: 13. Variable domain in full (rest from reference TRBV7-8 and TRBJ1-4): GAGVSQSPRYKVAKRGQDVALRCDPISGHVSLFWYQQALGQGPEFLTYFQNEAQLDKSGLPSDRFFAERPEGSVSTLKIQRTQQEDSAVYLCASSLDPGGKRGATNEKLFFGSGTQLSVL.

This chain joins TRBV18 and TRBJ2-5, with a possible D match to TRBD1 (6 bases). The V gene's germline CDR1 is KGHSH and CDR2 LQKENI. The germline V and J ends were trimmed by 6 bases and 2 bases, with 13 bases remaining between them. This CDR3 comprises 14 residues. CDR3 bases: TGTGCCAGCTCCTACGGGACATCTCAAGAGACCCAGTACTTC. Its protein is CASSYGTSQETQYF. Complete variable domain (other parts from reference TRBV18 and TRBJ2-5): NAGVMQNPRHLVRRRGQEARLRCSPMKGHSHVYWYRQLPEEGLKFMVYLQKENIIDESGMPKERFSAEFPKEGPSILRIQQVVRGDSAAYFCASSYGTSQETQYFGPGTRLLVL.